This TCR beta chain was identified during a study of CD8 T cells in ankylosing spondylitis. V shed 3 bases and J shed 4 bases, with 7 bases lying between them. There are 13 residues in the CDR3. The germline CDR1 and CDR2 sequences are SGHAT and FQNNGV. This clonotype was observed a few times. Antigen: not known. Findings and limits, study-wide: A TCR beta motif of under 10 highly homologous variants appeared characteristic of ankylosing spondylitis blood. Certain motif variants had earlier appeared in reactive arthritis synovial fluid and blood.

TCRdb analysed the 5' RACE reads with MiXCR anew, one entry per CDR3 protein. The sample has some 140,000 distinct CDR3 sequences, 7% to 10% seen once. The chain is built from TRBV11-2 and TRBJ2-1; D gene ambiguous. Sequenced sample: synovial fluid, either unsorted or a sorted T cell fraction (not recorded which). This TCR derives from a male donor with ankylosing spondylitis. DNA of the CDR3: TGTGCCAGCAGCTTGGACCTATACAATGAGCAGTTCTTC. Amino acid sequence: CASSLDLYNEQFF.